The clone carrying this T cell receptor (beta chain) occurred a few times. Its antigen is undetermined. The data belong to a study of cytomegalovirus exposure and HLA in healthy donors. General study points: Using the classifier, cytomegalovirus status was reportedly diagnosed with high specificity and sensitivity. Testing in vitro showed a few CMV-associated chains specific for CMV antigens. According to the study, 160 or so TCR beta chains were cytomegalovirus-associated.

PCR was performed using 60 Vbeta and 13 Jbeta primers. Using immunoSEQ multiplex PCR, the repertoire was profiled, and TCRdb retains in-frame clones only, with some absent. The sample has roughly 150,000 clones, 60% to 80% seen once; the top ten hold roughly 2%. The sequenced material came from PBMCs. This TCR came from a man aged 45-65 years in good health and CMV-seropositive.

In nucleotides, the CDR3 is TGTGCCAGCAGCTTCACTAGCGGGGGAAGAAGCGAGCAGTACTTC. Amino acid sequence: CASSFTSGGRSEQYF. This chain joins TRBV5-8 and TRBJ2-7, with 11 bases that match TRBD2. The CDR3 runs 15 residues. In germline, CDR1 is SGHTS, CDR2 YDEGEE. The V segment lost 2 bases and the J segment 6 bases; nucleotides outside the gene matches: 7.